Following are 13 T cell receptor beta chains from one sample sequenced in a study of early T cells in non-severe SARS-CoV-2 infection. TCRdb ran MiXCR on the 5' RACE reads and lists one entry per CDR3 protein. The sample contains nearly 80,000 distinct CDR3 sequences, roughly 13% of which appear only once. Material for sequencing was whole blood. The receptor set was obtained from an adult who was a healthcare worker with PCR-confirmed SARS-CoV-2 infection or an uninfected control (not recorded which).

This clonotype was counted many times. The genes are TRBV19 and TRBJ1-5; weak D call: TRBD1 (6 bases). The CDR3 contains 16 residues. Looked up from germline, CDR1 is LNHDA and CDR2 is SQIVND (reference sequence). The germline V and J ends were trimmed by 1 base and 1 base, with 11 bases remaining between them. The CDR3 sequence: CASSIVSGTSNQPQHF. The CDR3 region has the DNA TGTGCCAGTAGTATAGTCTCCGGGACAAGCAATCAGCCCCAGCATTTT.

This clonotype was seen repeatedly, ten times or more. The CDR3 DNA follows: TGTGCCAGTAACGTCCAGGGGGCAAACTATGGCTACACCTTC. It codes for CASNVQGANYGYTF. This chain connects TRBV19 to TRBJ1-2, with TRBD1 identical over 8 bases. CDR1 and CDR2 from the germline V gene are LNHDA and SQIVND (reference sequence). V lost 7 bases and J lost 2; bases outside the gene matches: 6. The CDR3 consists of 14 residues.

This clonotype was seen many times. J is TRBJ2-7 and V is TRBV7-2; D is perhaps TRBD1 (5 bases). Germline values: CDR1 SGHTA, CDR2 FQGNSA. This CDR3 has 14 amino acids. V dropped 5 bases and J dropped 0 bases, with 11 bases sitting between them. The CDR3 DNA reads TGTGCCAGCAGCCTGCGCCAGGGCTCCTACGAGCAGTACTTC. As protein: CASSLRQGSYEQYF.

This clonotype was detected a few times. CDR3 sequence reads: CASSFIEQFF. The CDR3 region has the DNA TGTGCCAGCAGCTTCATCGAGCAGTTCTTC. V is TRBV7-9 and J is TRBJ2-1; D is undetermined. The germline V gene encodes CDR1 SEHNR and CDR2 FQNEAQ (reference sequence). This CDR3 comprises 10 residues. V gave up 3 bases and J gave up 10 bases, with 4 bases separating them.

This clonotype has a handful of counts. This chain uses TRBV5-1 with TRBJ1-1; 7 positions agree with TRBD1. J was trimmed by 1 base and V by 4 bases; bases with no gene match: 7. Per germline, CDR1 SGHRS and CDR2 YFSETQ. The CDR3 extends over 15 amino acids. The chain's CDR3 is CASSPKDRTNTEAFF. CDR3 DNA: TGCGCCAGCAGCCCAAAGGACAGGACGAACACTGAAGCTTTCTTT.

The chain employs TRBV28 and TRBJ2-3, with D maybe TRBD2 (5 bases). Trimming took off 4 bases at V and 2 bases at J, with 10 bases between the two ends. The CDR3 runs to 14 residues. Germline V lookup: CDR1 MDHEN, CDR2 SYDVKM. The CDR3 is CASSSMRVTDTQYF. CDR3 coding DNA: TGTGCCAGCAGTTCCATGCGGGTCACAGATACGCAGTATTTT.

This clonotype was counted many times. CDR3 residues: CASSPRSDSSYNEQFF. Written as DNA, the CDR3 is TGTGCCAGCAGCCCCCGGTCGGACTCGTCCTACAATGAGCAGTTCTTC. The V gene is TRBV11-2, the J gene TRBJ2-1; D is possibly TRBD2 (5 bases). Trimming stripped 5 bases from V and 1 base from J, with 15 bases between. The CDR3 consists of 16 residues. Germline CDR1 and CDR2: SGHAT and FQNNGV.

This clonotype was seen repeatedly, ten times or more. This chain uses TRBV6-5 with TRBJ1-1; D remains ambiguous. Germline assignment: CDR1 MNHEY and CDR2 SVGAGI. The CDR3 has 11 residues. The V end lost 4 bases, the J end lost 6 bases, and 6 bases lay between the germline ends. The CDR3 reads CASSFRAEAFF. CDR3 bases: TGTGCCAGCAGTTTTCGTGCTGAAGCTTTCTTT.

The rearrangement joins TRBV11-2 to TRBJ2-2; D could derive from TRBD1 or TRBD2 (6 bases each). The V and J ends lost 1 base and 4 bases respectively, with 10 bases between them. CDR3 length: 15 amino acids. CDR1 SGHAT and CDR2 FQNNGV come from the germline V gene. DNA for the CDR3: TGTGCCAGCAGCTTAGTCAGGGGAGGCACCGGGGAGCTGTTTTTT. It encodes CASSLVRGGTGELFF.

This clonotype was detected a few times. This rearrangement joins TRBV12-3 or TRBV12-4 to TRBJ2-1; 8 bases are shared with TRBD2. This CDR3 is built from 15 residues. V shed 6 bases and J 4 bases; nucleotides not matched to a gene: 8. This CDR3 is CASRHGLAGYNEQFF. The DNA of the CDR3 is TGTGCCAGCAGACACGGACTAGCAGGGTACAATGAGCAGTTCTTC.

The V and J genes are TRBV5-5 and TRBJ2-1; 13 nucleotides match TRBD2. V lost 4 bases and J lost 6; bases outside the gene matches: 4. The CDR3 covers 15 residues. Germline V gene sequence: CDR1 SGHKS, CDR2 YYEKEE (reference sequence). CDR3 region: CASSAGLAGLNEQFF. The DNA for the CDR3 is TGTGCCAGCAGCGCGGGACTAGCGGGGCTCAATGAGCAGTTCTTC.

This clonotype was observed a handful of times. The rearrangement links TRBV5-6 to TRBJ1-6; D remains ambiguous. Deletions cut 0 bases from V and 6 bases from J, with 13 bases between. Germline V gene data show CDR1 as SGHDT and CDR2 as YYEEEE. The CDR3 is 16 amino acids. CDR3 DNA sequence: TGTGCCAGCAGCTTGGCGGTCGGTGGGGTTAATTCACCCCTCCACTTT. Translating it yields CASSLAVGGVNSPLHF.

The chain employs TRBV29-1 and TRBJ2-1; D gene unclear. CDR1 and CDR2 from the germline V gene are SQVTM and ANQGSEA. The germline V and J ends were trimmed by 6 bases and 0 bases, with 12 bases remaining between them. The CDR3 runs 14 residues. CDR3 nucleotides: TGCAGCGTGAGACTGTTTAGCTCCTACAATGAGCAGTTCTTC. Its protein is CSVRLFSSYNEQFF.